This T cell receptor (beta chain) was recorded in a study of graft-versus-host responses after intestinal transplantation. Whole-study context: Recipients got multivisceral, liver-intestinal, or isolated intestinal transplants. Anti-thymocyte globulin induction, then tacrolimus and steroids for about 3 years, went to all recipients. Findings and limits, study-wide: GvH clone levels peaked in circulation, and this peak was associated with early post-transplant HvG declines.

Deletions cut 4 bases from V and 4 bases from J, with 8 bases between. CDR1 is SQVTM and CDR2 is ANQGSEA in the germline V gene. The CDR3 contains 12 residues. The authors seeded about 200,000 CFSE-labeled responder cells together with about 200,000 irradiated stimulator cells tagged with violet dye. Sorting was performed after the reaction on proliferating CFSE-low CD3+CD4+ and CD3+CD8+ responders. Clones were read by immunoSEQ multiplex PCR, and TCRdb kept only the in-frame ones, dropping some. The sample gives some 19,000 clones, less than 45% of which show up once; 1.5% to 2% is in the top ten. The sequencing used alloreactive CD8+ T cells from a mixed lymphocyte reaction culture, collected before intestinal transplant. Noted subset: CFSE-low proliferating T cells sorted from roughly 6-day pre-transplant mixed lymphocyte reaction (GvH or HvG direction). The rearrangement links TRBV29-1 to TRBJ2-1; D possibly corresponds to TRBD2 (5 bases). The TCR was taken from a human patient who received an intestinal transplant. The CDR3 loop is CSVGGLYNEQFF. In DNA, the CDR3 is TGCAGCGTTGGAGGGCTATACAATGAGCAGTTCTTC.